Reported below is one T cell receptor (beta chain). Antigen: not known. The data are from a study of TIL therapy for anti-PD-1-resistant metastatic lung cancer. About the research overall: Median tumor PD-L1 proportion score was 5.5% to 6.5%.

This CDR3 has 13 amino acids. V lost 3 bases to trimming and J lost 7 bases; unmatched junction nucleotides: 2. The germline CDR1 and CDR2 sequences are SQVTM and ANQGSEA. Findings and caveats of the study: After infusion, TIL clonotypes partly replaced peripheral T cells and declined over months.

The libraries were made with immunoSEQ v3. Survey-level samples got 2 million to 2.5 million read pairs; deep-level samples got about 5-6 million. Clones were read by immunoSEQ multiplex PCR, and TCRdb kept only the in-frame ones, dropping some. The sample yields 50,000 to 60,000 clones, 75% to 90% seen once. Indicated time point: pre-treatment sample, taken before nivolumab and TIL therapy. Sequenced here: blood, sampled at baseline. The clonotype comes from a person aged 25 to 79 with non-small cell lung cancer. The chain is built from TRBV29-1 and TRBJ2-3; 12 bases match TRBD1. The CDR3 DNA follows: TGCAGCGTTGAGGGGACAGGGGGCTATACGCAGTATTTT. Protein: CSVEGTGGYTQYF.